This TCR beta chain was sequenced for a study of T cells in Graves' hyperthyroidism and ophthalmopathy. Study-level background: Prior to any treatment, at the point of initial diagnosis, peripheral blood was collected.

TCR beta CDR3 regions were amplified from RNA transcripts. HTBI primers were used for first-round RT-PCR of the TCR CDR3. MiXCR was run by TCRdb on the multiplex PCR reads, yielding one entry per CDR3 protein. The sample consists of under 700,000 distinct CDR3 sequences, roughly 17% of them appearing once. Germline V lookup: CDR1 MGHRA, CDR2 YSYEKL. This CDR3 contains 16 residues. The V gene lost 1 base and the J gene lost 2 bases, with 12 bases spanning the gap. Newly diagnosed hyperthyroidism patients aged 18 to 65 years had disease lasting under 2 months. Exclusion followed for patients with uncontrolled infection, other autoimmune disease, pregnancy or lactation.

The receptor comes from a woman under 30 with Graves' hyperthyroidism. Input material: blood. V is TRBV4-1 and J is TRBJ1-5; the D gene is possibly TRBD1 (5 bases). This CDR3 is CASSQVGMGGNQPQHF. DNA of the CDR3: TGCGCCAGCAGCCAAGTCGGTATGGGGGGCAATCAGCCCCAGCATTTT.